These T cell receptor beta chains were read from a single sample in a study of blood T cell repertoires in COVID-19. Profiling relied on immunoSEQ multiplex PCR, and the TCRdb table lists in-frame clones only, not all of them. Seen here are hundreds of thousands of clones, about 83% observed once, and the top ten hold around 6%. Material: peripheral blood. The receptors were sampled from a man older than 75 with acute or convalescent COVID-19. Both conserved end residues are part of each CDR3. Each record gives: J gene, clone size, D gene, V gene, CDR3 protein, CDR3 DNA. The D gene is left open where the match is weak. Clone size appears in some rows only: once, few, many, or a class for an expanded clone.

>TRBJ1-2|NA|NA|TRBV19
CASSIGVGRDYGYTF
TGTGCCAGTAGTATAGGGGTTGGCAGGGACTATGGCTACACCTTC
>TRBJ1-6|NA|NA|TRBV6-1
CASSVRPGRDNSPLHF
TGTGCCAGCAGTGTAAGGCCGGGTAGAGATAATTCACCCCTCCACTTT
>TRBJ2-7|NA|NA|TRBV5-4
CASSFTGSHEQYF
TGTGCCAGCAGCTTTACAGGTTCCCACGAGCAGTACTTC
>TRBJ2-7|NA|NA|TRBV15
CATSRDRPQSYEQYF
TGTGCCACCAGCAGAGATCGGCCACAGTCCTACGAGCAGTACTTC
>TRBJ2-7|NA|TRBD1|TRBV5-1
CASSGSGQGPYEQYF
TGCGCCAGCAGCGGCTCGGGACAGGGGCCCTACGAGCAGTACTTC
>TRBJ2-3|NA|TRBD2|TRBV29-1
CSVEEAGGLPTDTQYF
TGCAGCGTTGAAGAGGCGGGGGGACTACCCACAGATACGCAGTATTTT
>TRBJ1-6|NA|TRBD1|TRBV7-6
CASSLETGERSPLHF
TGTGCCAGCAGCTTAGAAACAGGGGAAAGATCACCCCTCCACTTT
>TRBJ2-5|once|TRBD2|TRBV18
CASTGTSGGEETQYF
TGTGCCAGCACCGGGACTAGCGGGGGTGAAGAGACCCAGTACTTC
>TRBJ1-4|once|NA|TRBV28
CASSLIQGGKLFF
TGTGCCAGCAGTTTAATACAGGGTGGGAAACTGTTTTTT
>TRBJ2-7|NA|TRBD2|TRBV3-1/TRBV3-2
CASSLFWGSGSYGSYEQYF
TGTGCCAGCAGCCTATTTTGGGGTAGCGGGAGCTATGGATCCTACGAGCAGTACTTC
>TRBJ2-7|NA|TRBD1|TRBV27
CASSIRDRGAYEQYF
TGTGCCAGCAGTATAAGGGACAGGGGTGCCTACGAGCAGTACTTC
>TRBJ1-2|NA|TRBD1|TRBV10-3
CAISESGTGGYGYTF
TGTGCCATCAGTGAGTCGGGGACAGGGGGCTATGGCTACACCTTC
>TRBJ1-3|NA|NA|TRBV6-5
CASSRGRGSGNTIYF
TGTGCCAGCAGTCGTGGAAGGGGGAGTGGAAACACCATATATTTT
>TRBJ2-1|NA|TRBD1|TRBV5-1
CASSLEGQGMDEQFF
TGCGCCAGCAGCTTGGAAGGACAGGGTATGGATGAGCAGTTCTTC
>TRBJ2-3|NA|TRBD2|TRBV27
CASSNRLASTDTQYF
TGTGCCAGCAGTAACAGACTAGCTAGCACAGATACGCAGTATTTT
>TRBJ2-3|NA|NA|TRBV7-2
CASSVLWEYTDTQYF
TGTGCCAGCAGCGTTTTGTGGGAGTACACAGATACGCAGTATTTT
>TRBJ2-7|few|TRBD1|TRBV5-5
CASSLGTVIYEQYF
TGTGCCAGCAGCCTAGGGACAGTCATCTACGAGCAGTACTTC
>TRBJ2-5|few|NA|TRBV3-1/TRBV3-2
CASSQDGGGQETQYF
TGTGCCAGCAGCCAAGACGGGGGTGGTCAAGAGACCCAGTACTTC
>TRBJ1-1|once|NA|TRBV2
CASSEQGYAFF
TGTGCCAGCAGTGAGCAGGGATATGCTTTCTTT
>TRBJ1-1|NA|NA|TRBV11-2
CASSLGLGATAEAFF
TGTGCCAGCAGCTTAGGTCTGGGGGCGACAGCTGAAGCTTTCTTT
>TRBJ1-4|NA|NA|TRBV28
CASRTQVLNEKLFF
TGTGCCAGCCGTACACAGGTACTAAATGAAAAACTGTTTTTT
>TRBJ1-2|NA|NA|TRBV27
CAAGRENYGYTF
TGTGCCGCAGGGCGGGAAAACTATGGCTACACCTTC
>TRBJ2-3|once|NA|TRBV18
CASSPPESTDTQYF
TGTGCCAGCTCACCCCCGGAGTCCACAGATACGCAGTATTTT
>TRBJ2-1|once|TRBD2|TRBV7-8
CASSPSPGLADNEQFF
TGTGCCAGCAGTCCCTCCCCGGGACTAGCGGACAATGAGCAGTTCTTC
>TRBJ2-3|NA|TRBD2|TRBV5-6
CASSLRGRRDTDTQYF
TGTGCCAGCAGCTTGCGCGGGAGGCGGGACACAGATACGCAGTATTTT
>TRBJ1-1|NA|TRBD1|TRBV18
CASSPRTGNRRLNTEAFF
TGTGCCAGCTCACCCCGGACAGGGAATCGACGTTTGAACACTGAAGCTTTCTTT
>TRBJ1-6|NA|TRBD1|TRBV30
CAWSVRQGGWSYNSPLHF
TGTGCCTGGAGTGTACGGCAGGGGGGATGGTCCTATAATTCACCCCTCCACTTT
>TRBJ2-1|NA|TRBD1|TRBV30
CAWSRDRGYLNEQFF
TGTGCCTGGAGTAGGGACAGGGGGTATTTAAATGAGCAGTTCTTC
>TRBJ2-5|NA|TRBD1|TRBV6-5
CASSPGQGLKETQYF
TGTGCCAGCAGTCCGGGACAGGGCTTAAAAGAGACCCAGTACTTC
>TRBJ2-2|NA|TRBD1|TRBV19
CASKVGQGNTGELFF
TGTGCCAGTAAGGTGGGACAGGGTAACACCGGGGAGCTGTTTTTT
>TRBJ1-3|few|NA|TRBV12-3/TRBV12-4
CASSLGTANTIYF
TGTGCCAGCAGTTTAGGGACAGCAAACACCATATATTTT
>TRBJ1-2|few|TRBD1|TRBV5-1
CASSPKGQGSGYGYTF
TGCGCCAGCAGCCCCAAGGGACAGGGGAGCGGCTATGGCTACACCTTC
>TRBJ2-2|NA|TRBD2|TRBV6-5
CASKSGLAVAGELFF
TGTGCCAGCAAGTCGGGACTAGCGGTTGCCGGGGAGCTGTTTTTT
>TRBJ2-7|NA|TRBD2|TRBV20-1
CSASPIEAGGSYEQYF
TGCAGTGCTAGTCCGATCGAAGCGGGGGGATCCTACGAGCAGTACTTC
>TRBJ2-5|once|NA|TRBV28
CASKGETQYF
TGTGCCAGCAAGGGGGAGACCCAGTACTTC
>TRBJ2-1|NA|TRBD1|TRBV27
CASSAGQGLEQFF
TGTGCCAGCAGTGCCGGACAGGGGCTTGAGCAGTTCTTC
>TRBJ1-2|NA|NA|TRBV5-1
CASSLETGGGGYTF
TGCGCCAGCAGCTTGGAAACGGGGGGTGGTGGCTACACCTTC
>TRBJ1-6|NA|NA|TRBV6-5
CASIEGGLGNSPLHF
TGTGCCAGCATCGAGGGGGGGCTGGGTAATTCACCCCTCCACTTT
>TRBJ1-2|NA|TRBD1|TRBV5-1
CASSPGQGAGGYTF
TGCGCCAGCAGCCCTGGACAGGGGGCTGGTGGCTACACCTTC
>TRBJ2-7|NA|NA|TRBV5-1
CASSPRGEGSYEQYF
TGCGCCAGCAGCCCGAGGGGGGAGGGCTCCTACGAGCAGTACTTC
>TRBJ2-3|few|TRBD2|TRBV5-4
CASSRGLAGGADTQYF
TGTGCCAGCAGCAGAGGACTAGCGGGAGGTGCAGATACGCAGTATTTT
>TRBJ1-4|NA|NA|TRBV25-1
CASSDGQHLINEKLFF
TGTGCCAGCAGTGACGGACAGCATCTAATTAATGAAAAACTGTTTTTT
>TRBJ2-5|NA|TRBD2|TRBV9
CASSPSGRAQETQYF
TGTGCCAGCAGTCCGAGCGGGAGGGCCCAAGAGACCCAGTACTTC
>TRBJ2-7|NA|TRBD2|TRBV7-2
CASSATRGGYEQYF
TGTGCCAGCAGCGCTACGCGGGGGGGCTACGAGCAGTACTTC
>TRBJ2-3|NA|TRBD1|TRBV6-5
CASGTGRTDTQYF
TGTGCCAGCGGGACAGGGCGCACAGATACGCAGTATTTT
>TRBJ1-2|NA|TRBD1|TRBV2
CASRPTGGNGYTF
TGTGCCAGCAGACCAACAGGGGGCAATGGCTACACCTTC
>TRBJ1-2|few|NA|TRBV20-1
CSASSRGYGYTF
TGCAGTGCTAGTAGCAGGGGCTATGGCTACACCTTC
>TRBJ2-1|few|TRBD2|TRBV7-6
CASSLDVRLAGINEQFF
TGTGCCAGCAGCTTAGACGTTCGGCTAGCGGGGATCAATGAGCAGTTCTTC
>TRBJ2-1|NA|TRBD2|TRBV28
CASRTSGNNEQFF
TGTGCCAGCCGGACTAGCGGCAACAATGAGCAGTTCTTC
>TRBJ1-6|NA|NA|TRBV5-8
CASSLSGYSYNSPLHF
TGTGCCAGCAGCTTGTCCGGGTACTCCTATAATTCACCCCTCCACTTT
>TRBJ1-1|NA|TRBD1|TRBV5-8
CASSLTTGDYTEAFF
TGTGCCAGCAGCTTGACGACAGGGGATTACACTGAAGCTTTCTTT
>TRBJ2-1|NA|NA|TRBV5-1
CASSLDWGRPYNEQFF
TGCGCCAGCAGCTTGGATTGGGGGCGCCCGTACAATGAGCAGTTCTTC
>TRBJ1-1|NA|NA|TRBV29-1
CSVGPSRNTEAFF
TGCAGCGTTGGGCCCTCCCGGAACACTGAAGCTTTCTTT